Presented here are 20 T cell receptor beta chains from one specimen sequenced in a study of tumor and adjacent non-tumor tissue in lung cancer. Three rounds of nested PCR, following a modified ARM-PCR protocol, produced the TCRbeta library. TCRdb redid the calling of the multiplex PCR reads with MiXCR, one entry per CDR3 protein. Of roughly 75,000 distinct CDR3 sequences in the sample, roughly 80% were seen once. RNA was extracted from bulk tissue without any cell sorting. Input material: lung tumor tissue. The receptor source for this set is a woman aged 45-65 years with non-small cell lung cancer.

About this clonotype: The conserved phenylalanine or tryptophan is not found at the CDR3 terminus, so this likely reflects a read error. It is unclear where the CDR3 begins or ends on the DNA, so no DNA is shown, and the CDR3 is as TCRdb lists it. V and J are TRBV11-2 and TRBJ2-7; TRBD1, as called in the table, went unchecked against the DNA. A total of 14 residues make up the CDR3, ends included. Germline loops: CDR1 SGHAT, CDR2 FQNNGV. The CDR3 sequence is CASSMKGAVEEQCI.

About this clonotype: At one boundary the junction diverges from the germline segment, which might be a read error. The chain carries TRBV4-1 and TRBJ2-7; the match to TRBD1 covers 7 bases. The germline V gene encodes CDR1 MGHRA and CDR2 YSYEKL. The CDR3 spans 15 residues. This CDR3 is CASSQERGGFYDQHF. CDR3 in DNA: TGCGCCAGCAGCCAAGAGCGAGGGGGCTTCTACGATCAGCACTTC.

Concerning this clonotype: Germline and junction disagree at one end, which may indicate a read error. The V call is TRBV6-6, the J call TRBJ2-5; the match to TRBD2 covers 10 bases. The CDR3 runs 15 residues. Looked up from germline, CDR1 is MNHNY and CDR2 is SVGAGI (reference sequence). As DNA, the CDR3 is TGTACCAGCATCGGGACTAGCGTAGGCCAAGAGACCCATTACTTC. Translating it yields CTSIGTSVGQETHYF.

As regards this clonotype: At one boundary the junction diverges from the germline segment, which might be a read error. This chain connects TRBV6-5 to TRBJ2-2, with 10 nucleotides matching TRBD1. The CDR3 is made up of 14 amino acids. Looked up from germline, CDR1 is MNHEY and CDR2 is SVGAGI. CDR3 loop: CANSGTGETGKLFF. CDR3 sequence (DNA): TGTGCCAACAGTGGGACAGGGGAAACCGGGAAGCTGTTTTTT.

This chain links TRBV20-1 with TRBJ2-2; tentatively, D is TRBD2 (5 bases). CDR3 length: 14 amino acids. V was trimmed by 2 bases and J by 5 bases, leaving 12 bases between them. Per the germline V gene, CDR1 is DFQATT and CDR2 is SNEGSKA (reference sequence). CDR3 bases: TGCAGTGCTAGACTAGTGGGAGAGACCGGGGAGCTGTTTTTT. This sequence encodes CSARLVGETGELFF.

The chain carries TRBV12-3 or TRBV12-4 and TRBJ2-4; D is unresolved. Trimming removed 1 base at V and 16 bases at J, with 23 bases between. The CDR3 extends over 15 amino acids. The CDR3 region has the DNA TGTGCCAGCAGTTTAGGAACAGTAGACGGTGCGCCAATTTACTTC. Protein product: CASSLGTVDGAPIYF.

Worth noting for this clonotype: At one of its ends the junction is not consistent with the germline gene, which may arise from a read error. The gene calls are TRBV20-1 and TRBJ2-3; D remains unclear. The CDR3 length is 16 residues. Germline assignment: CDR1 DFQATT and CDR2 SNEGSKA (reference sequence). The CDR3: CSAREACLSITDTQYF. CDR3 sequence (DNA): TGCAGTGCTAGAGAGGCATGCCTATCAATCACAGATACACAGTATTTT.

In regard to this clonotype: This may stem from a read error, because a much larger clone lies one nucleotide away. CDR3 amino acids: CSTRALAGSPYEQYF. The CDR3 bases are TGCAGTACTAGGGCACTAGCGGGTTCACCCTACGAGCAGTACTTC. This chain joins TRBV20-1 and TRBJ2-7, with 9 nucleotides matching TRBD2. This CDR3 has 15 residues. CDR1 is DFQATT and CDR2 is SNEGSKA in the germline V gene (reference sequence).

About this clonotype itself: A junction boundary mismatches the germline segment, possibly from a read error. V gene TRBV6-1 combines with J gene TRBJ2-2, with D hard to call. Per germline, CDR1 MNHNS and CDR2 SASEGT. CDR3 length equals 15 residues. In nucleotides, the CDR3 is TGTACCAGCAGTGATCACGACACCCATACCGGGGAGCTGTTTTTT. The encoded protein is CTSSDHDTHTGELFF.

The chain links TRBV11-2 to TRBJ2-1, with D perhaps TRBD1 (5 bases). The CDR3 is made up of 14 amino acids. V dropped 11 bases and J dropped 5 bases, with 19 bases sitting between them. Germline-derived CDR1 and CDR2 are SGHAT and FQNNGV. The CDR3 nucleotides read TGTGCCTGTAGCTTTGGCAGGGCCGACAATGAGCAGTTCTTC. Amino acids: CACSFGRADNEQFF.

In the case of this clonotype: Compared with germline, one end of the junction differs, possibly owing to a read error. The chain carries TRBV11-2 and TRBJ2-7; 12 bases are a match to TRBD1. From germline, CDR1 is SGHAT and CDR2 FQNNGV. There are 16 residues in the CDR3. The CDR3 bases are TGTGCCATCAGCGCTGCCGGGACAGGGGGCTCATACGAGCAGTACTTC. Protein product: CAISAAGTGGSYEQYF.

The sample holds a few counts of this clonotype. The genes are TRBV20-1 and TRBJ2-2, with 7 nucleotides matching TRBD1. This CDR3 spans 14 amino acids. The V and J ends lost 6 bases and 2 bases, in that order; junction bases with no gene match: 6. The germline V gene encodes CDR1 DFQATT and CDR2 SNEGSKA (reference sequence). The CDR3 DNA follows: TGCAGTGCCCCCGGGACAGATAACACCGGGGAGCTGTTTTTT. Translation gives CSAPGTDNTGELFF.

A remark on this clonotype: The missing conserved phenylalanine or tryptophan at the end of this CDR3 makes a read error likely. The V gene is TRBV29-1, the J gene TRBJ2-2; no clear D gene. CDR1 SQVTM and CDR2 ANQGSEA come from the germline V gene. Trimming took off 3 bases at V and 5 bases at J, with 13 bases between the two ends. The CDR3 totals 14 residues. CDR3 DNA: TGCAGCGTTGAGAGCCCGGTGAATACCGGGGAGCTGTTTCTT. Its protein product is CSVESPVNTGELFL.

The sample holds one count of this clonotype. At one end, the junction sequence differs from germline, possibly due to a read error. The chain recombines TRBV28 with TRBJ1-6; 7 bases line up with TRBD1. Germline loops: CDR1 MDHEN, CDR2 SYDVKM. The CDR3 is 14 amino acids. In DNA, the CDR3 is TGTGCCAGCAGTGGACAGGTGTACAATTCACCTCTCCACTTT. The encoded protein is CASSGQVYNSPLHF.

This clonotype was seen a few times. The chain employs TRBV20-1 and TRBJ2-3; 10 bases match TRBD2. This CDR3 comprises 15 residues. The V segment lost 0 bases and the J segment 4 bases; nucleotides outside the gene matches: 4. Germline assignment: CDR1 DFQATT and CDR2 SNEGSKA (reference sequence). Here the CDR3 reads CSARDSAGGADTQYF. The DNA of the CDR3 is TGCAGTGCTAGAGATTCAGCGGGAGGGGCAGATACGCAGTATTTT.

On this clonotype itself: One end of the junction is discordant with germline, which a read error may explain. V is TRBV5-1 and J is TRBJ2-6; D might be TRBD1 (5 bases). The germline CDR1 and CDR2 sequences are SGHRS and YFSETQ. This CDR3 region has 16 residues. The CDR3 DNA follows: TGCGCAAGCAGTACAGGCGGCATCTCTGGGGACAACGTCCTGACTTTC. Its translation is CASSTGGISGDNVLTF.

V gene TRBV28 combines with J gene TRBJ2-5; D call uncertain. The CDR3 consists of 13 residues. The germline gives CDR1 MDHEN, CDR2 SYDVKM. V was trimmed by 3 bases and J by 13 bases, leaving 18 bases between them. For the CDR3, the DNA is TGTGCCAGCAGTTTGGCCAGTGTGGAGATCCGGTACTTC. Protein product: CASSLASVEIRYF.

This clonotype was counted only a few times. Compared with germline, one end of the junction differs, possibly owing to a read error. The chain combines TRBV11-2 with TRBJ2-7; 8 bases agree with TRBD1. The CDR3 is made up of 15 amino acids. Germline V CDR1 and CDR2: SGHAT, FQNNGV. The CDR3 protein is CTSSTRTGRTYEQYF. The CDR3 nucleotides read TGTACCAGCAGCACTAGGACAGGGCGCACCTACGAGCAGTACTTC.

This clonotype was seen just once. This may come from a read error, since a much larger clone is one base off. The J gene is TRBJ2-5, the V gene TRBV5-1; TRBD2 agrees at 13 bases. Germline CDR1 and CDR2: SGHRS and YFSETQ. The CDR3 consists of 15 residues. This CDR3 is CASSAGLAGREIQYF. The CDR3 coding sequence is TGCGCCAGCAGCGCGGGACTAGCGGGAAGAGAGATCCAGTACTTC.

The chain uses TRBV11-2 and TRBJ2-5, with TRBD2 matching over 8 bases. V was pared by 5 bases and J by 5 bases, with 13 bases of the junction left unmatched. The germline gives CDR1 SGHAT, CDR2 FQNNGV. CDR3 length: 16 amino acids. The CDR3 DNA reads as TGTGCCAGCAGCCTCAGATCCGGGACTAGAATGGAGACCCAGTACTTC. This encodes CASSLRSGTRMETQYF.